The entry below gives a single TCR beta chain sequence along with its context. Its recognized antigen is unknown. Base quality data are lacking; no much larger clone is found one base away. The immunoSEQ Assay, a bias-controlled multiplex PCR, was used to amplify TCRbeta CDR3 regions from genomic DNA. The original pipeline was this. The number of nucleated cells in each sample was estimated by amplification of reference gene primers within the assay. To quantify the absolute abundance of each unique TCRbeta CDR3 rearrangement, sequence reads were collapsed and filtered. For each sample, productive Simpson clonality was calculated as the square root of Simpson's diversity index across productive rearrangements. TCRdb took over this immuneACCESS table, retaining in-frame rearrangements with V and J assigned. Such tables are incomplete; in checked studies, under half of the missing clones stem from an unresolved V gene, and the remainder is unexplained. V and J calls and clone size are copied from that table; D and trimming were computed from the DNA. Present in this sample are 400,000 to 500,000 clones, more than 80% of which were seen just once. The ten largest clones take up roughly 1.4% of the sample.

These data originate in a study of blood T cell repertoires in COVID-19 (dated by TCRdb to 2020 to 2022). With respect to the entire study: The collaborator samples originated in the United States, Italy and Spain and spanned the acute and convalescent phases of COVID-19. Where available, HLA class I and class II types were taken from metadata supplied by the sample provider and were not determined by assay-based typing. Subjects who had been exposed to COVID-19, were actively infected with it, or had recovered from it provided the deeply sampled blood TCRbeta repertoires that made up the dataset. Samples were obtained from the ongoing ImmuneRACE study (first 160 participants) and from over a thousand subjects provided by 6 global collaborators. The material from the prospective study consisted of cDNA or gDNA derived from T cells, B-cell-depleted T cells, or PBMCs. The repertoires were released in a freely available public database meant as a resource for research on the immune response to SARS-CoV-2. The sample metadata nearly always contained a de-identified subject ID, COVID-19 status, age in years and sex.

Whole blood was collected in K2EDTA tubes by collaborating institutions according to the institutions' own protocols. For TCRbeta analysis, collaborators shipped samples in one of three forms: frozen whole blood, isolated PBMCs, or DNA extracted from either of those sample types. Paper-wide results and their limitations: The quantity of clinical and demographic metadata differed by source and by participant and was supplied without curation.

The CDR3 starts with the cysteine, ends with the phenylalanine, and has 12 residues. Left in the record is the CDR3 DNA by itself, 36 bases read in frame from the first base. V is pared back by 7 bases and J by 7 bases, with 11 bases lying between the germline termini. Sequences were obtained from peripheral blood. The chain couples TRBV12-3 or TRBV12-4 to TRBJ1-5; the D segment could be TRBD1, given 6 matching bases. The clonotype originates from a woman aged 25 to 39 with active or convalescent COVID-19. The DNA reads as follows: TGTGCCAGCACCCGAGGGGGACAGCCCCAGCATTTT. Its protein reads: CASTRGGQPQHF.